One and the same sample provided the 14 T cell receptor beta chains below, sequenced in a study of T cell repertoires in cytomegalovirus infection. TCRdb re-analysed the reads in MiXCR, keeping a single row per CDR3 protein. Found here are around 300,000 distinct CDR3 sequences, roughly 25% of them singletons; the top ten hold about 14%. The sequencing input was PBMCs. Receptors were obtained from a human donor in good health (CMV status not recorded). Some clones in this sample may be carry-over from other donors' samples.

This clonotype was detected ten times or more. CDR3 region: CASSPGTSRNIQYF. In DNA form, the CDR3 reads TGTGCCAGCAGCCCCGGGACCTCTAGAAACATTCAGTACTTC. The chain joins TRBV7-2 to TRBJ2-4, with D possibly being TRBD1 or TRBD2 (5 bases each). This CDR3 has 14 residues. Germline assignment: CDR1 SGHTA and CDR2 FQGNSA. Trimming took off 5 bases at V and 6 bases at J, with 14 bases between the two ends.

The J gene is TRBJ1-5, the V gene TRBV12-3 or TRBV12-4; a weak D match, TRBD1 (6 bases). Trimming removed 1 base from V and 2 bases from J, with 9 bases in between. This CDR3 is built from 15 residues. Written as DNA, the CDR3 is TGTGCCAGCAGTTTAGAAGCAGGGGGCAATCAGCCCCAGCATTTT. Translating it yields CASSLEAGGNQPQHF.

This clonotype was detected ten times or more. CDR3 sequence (DNA): TGTGCCAGCAGCCCCTTTTCCCGCCCCCTGGAGCAGTACTTC. As protein: CASSPFSRPLEQYF. V and J are TRBV7-2 and TRBJ2-7, with D hard to call. Germline lookup yields CDR1 SGHTA and CDR2 FQGNSA. The length of the CDR3 is 14 residues. V was clipped by 5 bases and J by 7 bases, with 18 bases between them.

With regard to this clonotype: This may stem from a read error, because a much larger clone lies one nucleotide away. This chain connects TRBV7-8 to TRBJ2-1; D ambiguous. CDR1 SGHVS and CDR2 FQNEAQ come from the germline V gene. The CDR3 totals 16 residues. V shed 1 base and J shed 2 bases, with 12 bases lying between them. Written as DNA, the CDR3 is TGTGCCAGCAGCTTAGAGGCGATGAGCACCTACAATGAGCAGTTCTTC. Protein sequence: CASSLEAMSTYNEQFF.

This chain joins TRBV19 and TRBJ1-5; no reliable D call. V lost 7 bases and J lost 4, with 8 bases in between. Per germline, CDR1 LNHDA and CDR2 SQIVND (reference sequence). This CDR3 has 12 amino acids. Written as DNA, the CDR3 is TGTGCCAGTAATCTTTGGAATCAGCCCCAGCATTTT. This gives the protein CASNLWNQPQHF.

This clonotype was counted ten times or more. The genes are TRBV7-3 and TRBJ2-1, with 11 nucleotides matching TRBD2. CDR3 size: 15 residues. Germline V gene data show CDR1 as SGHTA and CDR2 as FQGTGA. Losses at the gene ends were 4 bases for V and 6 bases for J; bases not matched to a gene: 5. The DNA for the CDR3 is TGTGCCAGCAGCTCATCTAGCGGGGGGTTCAATGAGCAGTTCTTC. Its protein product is CASSSSSGGFNEQFF.

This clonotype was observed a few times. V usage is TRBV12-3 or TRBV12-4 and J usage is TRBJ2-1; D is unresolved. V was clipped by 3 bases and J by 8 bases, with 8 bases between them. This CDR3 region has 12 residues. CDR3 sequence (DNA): TGTGCCAGCAGTTTTCTTATCGATGAGCAGTTCTTC. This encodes CASSFLIDEQFF.

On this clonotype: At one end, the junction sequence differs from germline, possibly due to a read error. The CDR3 spells CSARDSTGAIYNEPFF. The CDR3, as DNA: TGCAGTGCTAGAGATTCAACAGGGGCTATCTACAATGAGCCGTTCTTC. The rearrangement links TRBV20-1 to TRBJ2-1; 7 nucleotides match TRBD1. The CDR3 totals 16 residues. CDR1 and CDR2 (germline): DFQATT, SNEGSKA (reference sequence).

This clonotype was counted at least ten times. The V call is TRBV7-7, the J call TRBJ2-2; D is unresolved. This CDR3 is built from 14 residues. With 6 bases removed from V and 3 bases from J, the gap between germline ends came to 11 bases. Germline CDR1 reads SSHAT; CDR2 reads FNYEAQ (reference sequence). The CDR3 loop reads CASRNTGYTGELFF. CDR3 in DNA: TGTGCCAGCAGAAACACCGGCTACACCGGGGAGCTGTTTTTT.

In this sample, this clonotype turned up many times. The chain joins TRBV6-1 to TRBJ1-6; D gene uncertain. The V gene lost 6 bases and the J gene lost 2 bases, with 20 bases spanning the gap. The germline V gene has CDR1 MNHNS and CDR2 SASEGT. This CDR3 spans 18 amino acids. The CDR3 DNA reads TGTGCCAGCAGCCCAGATGCGGGCATAAACACCTATAATTCACCCCTCCACTTT. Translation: CASSPDAGINTYNSPLHF.

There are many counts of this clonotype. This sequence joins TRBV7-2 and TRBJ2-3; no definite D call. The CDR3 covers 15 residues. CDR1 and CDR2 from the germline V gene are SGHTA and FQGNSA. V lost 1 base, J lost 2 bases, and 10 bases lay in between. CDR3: CASSLERMYTDTQYF. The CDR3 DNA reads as TGTGCCAGCAGCTTAGAACGGATGTACACAGATACGCAGTATTTT.

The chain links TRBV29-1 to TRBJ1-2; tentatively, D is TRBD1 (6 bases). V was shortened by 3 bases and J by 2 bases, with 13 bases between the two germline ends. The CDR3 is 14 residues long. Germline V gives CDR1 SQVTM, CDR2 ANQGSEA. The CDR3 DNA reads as TGCAGCGTTGATTCGACAGGAACAAACTATGGCTACACCTTC. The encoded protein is CSVDSTGTNYGYTF.

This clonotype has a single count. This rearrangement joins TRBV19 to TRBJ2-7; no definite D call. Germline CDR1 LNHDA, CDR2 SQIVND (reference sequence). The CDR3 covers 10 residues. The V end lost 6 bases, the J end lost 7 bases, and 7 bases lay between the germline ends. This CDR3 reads CASRVLEQYF. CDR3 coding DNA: TGTGCCAGTAGGGTCCTGGAGCAGTACTTC. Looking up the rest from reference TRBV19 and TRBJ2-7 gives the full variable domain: DGGITQSPKYLFRKEGQNVTLSCEQNLNHDAMYWYRQDPGQGLRLIYYSQIVNDFQKGDIAEGYSVSREKKESFPLTVTSAQKNPTAFYLCASRVLEQYFGPGTRLTVT.

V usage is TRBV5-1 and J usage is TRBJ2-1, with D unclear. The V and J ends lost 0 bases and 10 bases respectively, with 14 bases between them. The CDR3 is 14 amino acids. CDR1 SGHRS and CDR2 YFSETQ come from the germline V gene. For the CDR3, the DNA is TGCGCCAGCAGCTTGGCGCTAGGAAGGGCCGAGCAGTTCTTC. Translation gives CASSLALGRAEQFF.